The rows below give T cell receptor beta chains drawn from one sample of a study of response to subunit inactivated influenza vaccine. Using its own MiXCR run on the RT-PCR reads, TCRdb lists one record per CDR3 protein. The data show hundreds of thousands of distinct CDR3 sequences, with around 14% seen just once and 9.5% to 13% held by the top ten. The sequences come from PBMCs from blood, collected approximately 12 days after vaccination. The receptors derive from a man aged 45-65 years who received an inactivated influenza vaccine. CDR3s include the opening cysteine and the closing phenylalanine or tryptophan. A D gene is named only where the DNA matches it firmly. Where a row states a size, it is once, few, many or the class of an expanded clone; other rows omit it.

V: TRBV20-1
D: -
J: TRBJ2-2
size: -
CDR3: CSARGRFGGWNTGELFF
DNA: TGCAGTGCTAGAGGGCGGTTTGGGGGATGGAACACCGGGGAGCTGTTTTTT

V: TRBV6-2/TRBV6-3
D: -
J: TRBJ2-1
size: many
CDR3: CASRKRAPYNEQFF
DNA: TGTGCCAGCAGAAAGCGGGCCCCCTACAATGAGCAGTTCTTC

V: TRBV3-1
D: -
J: TRBJ2-1
size: many
CDR3: CASSQGQAAEQFF
DNA: TGTGCCAGCAGCCAAGGTCAAGCAGCTGAGCAGTTCTTC

V: TRBV9
D: -
J: TRBJ2-1
size: few
CDR3: CASSVAQGRVYEQFF
DNA: TGTGCCAGCAGCGTAGCACAAGGTAGAGTTTATGAGCAGTTCTTC

V: TRBV20-1
D: -
J: TRBJ2-5
size: -
CDR3: CSASFDGGGEETQYF
DNA: TGCAGTGCTTCTTTCGACGGGGGAGGCGAGGAGACCCAGTACTTC

V: TRBV4-2
D: -
J: TRBJ2-6
size: -
CDR3: CASSQEQASGANVLTF
DNA: TGTGCCAGCAGCCAAGAACAGGCTTCTGGGGCCAACGTCCTGACTTTC

V: TRBV29-1
D: -
J: TRBJ2-1
size: few
CDR3: CSVDSGTSSVEQFF
DNA: TGCAGCGTTGACTCGGGGACTTCCTCGGTCGAGCAGTTCTTC

V: TRBV7-9
D: TRBD2
J: TRBJ2-1
size: -
CDR3: CASSSDLSGRVYNEQFF
DNA: TGTGCCAGCAGCTCGGACCTGAGCGGGAGAGTCTACAATGAGCAGTTCTTC

V: TRBV5-5
D: TRBD1
J: TRBJ2-5
size: few
CDR3: CASSYRGGSQETQYF
DNA: TGTGCCAGCAGCTACAGGGGTGGGTCACAAGAGACCCAGTACTTC

V: TRBV5-1
D: -
J: TRBJ1-1
size: -
CDR3: CASSLWQGSEAFF
DNA: TGCGCCAGCAGCTTGTGGCAGGGCTCTGAAGCTTTCTTT

V: TRBV5-1
D: -
J: TRBJ2-1
size: many
CDR3: CASGRRQGNNEQFF
DNA: TGCGCCAGCGGGCGGCGGCAGGGCAATAATGAGCAGTTCTTC